These 27 T cell receptor beta chains came from one sample sequenced in a study of vaccination and CD4 T cells after COVID-19. Treatment indicated: roughly 10-day PBMC culture with coronavirus spike peptide pools or control peptides (ViraFEST assay). Their target antigens are unknown. An Oncomine TCR Beta short-read assay was used to sequence the DNA from cultured CD4+ T cells. Each CDR3 protein gets one entry after TCRdb re-called the PCR reads with MiXCR. This sample yields about 20,000 distinct CDR3 sequences, of which around 52% are seen a single time; 16% belongs to the top ten. Sequencing input: CD4+ T cells from blood, cultured in vitro. Receptors originate from a human donor who had recovered from COVID-19.

In this sample, this clonotype turned up once. J is TRBJ1-5 and V is TRBV20-1; tentative D call: TRBD1 (5 bases). The germline V gene has CDR1 DFQATT and CDR2 SNEGSKA (reference sequence). V shed 3 bases and J shed 6 bases, with 15 bases lying between them. The CDR3 length is 14 residues. The DNA for the CDR3 is TGCAGTGCTAGTGGTTTAGGGGTTGGTCAGCCCCAGCATTTT. This gives the protein CSASGLGVGQPQHF.

This chain links TRBV11-3 with TRBJ2-1; a possible D gene is TRBD2 (6 bases). The V end lost 0 bases, the J end lost 9 bases, and 9 bases lay between the germline ends. Germline-derived CDR1 and CDR2 are SGHNT and YENEEA. There are 13 residues in the CDR3. The CDR3 nucleotides are TGTGCCAGCAGCTTAGAGCAGGGAGGTGAGCAGTTCTTC. It specifies CASSLEQGGEQFF.

Only one count was recorded for this clonotype. The V call is TRBV7-2, the J call TRBJ2-3; D ambiguous. Germline values: CDR1 SGHTA, CDR2 FQGNSA. V dropped 6 bases and J dropped 6 bases, with 7 bases sitting between them. The CDR3 loop spans 11 amino acids. Here the CDR3 reads CASRFVDTQYF. The DNA for the CDR3 is TGTGCCAGCAGGTTTGTGGATACGCAGTATTTT.

The chain employs TRBV2 and TRBJ2-7; D possibly matches TRBD1 or TRBD2 (5 bases each). The V end was cut by 4 bases, the J end by 2 bases, with 12 bases between. The CDR3 contains 14 residues. Germline CDR1 and CDR2: SNHLY and FYNNEI. The CDR3 nucleotides are TGTGCCAGCAGTGGGGGACCATCCCCCTACGAGCAGTACTTC. It specifies CASSGGPSPYEQYF.

The chain's CDR3 is CASSSGGVRTEAFF. For the CDR3, the DNA is TGTGCCAGCAGCTCCGGGGGGGTTCGGACTGAAGCTTTCTTT. The genes are TRBV11-3 and TRBJ1-1, with a tentative D call TRBD1 (5 bases). The CDR3 is 14 amino acids. Trimming pared 4 bases from V and 5 bases from J, leaving 14 bases between. Germline V gene lookup returns CDR1 SGHNT and CDR2 YENEEA.

The CDR3 loop reads CASSAGGLTYEQYF. CDR3 bases: TGTGCCAGCAGTGCAGGGGGCCTAACCTACGAGCAGTACTTC. The chain employs TRBV6-1 and TRBJ2-7; 8 nucleotides agree with TRBD1. Germline lookup yields CDR1 MNHNS and CDR2 SASEGT. This CDR3 region has 14 residues. V was pared by 4 bases and J by 2 bases, with 4 bases of the junction left unmatched.

V gene TRBV20-1 combines with J gene TRBJ2-4; possible D gene TRBD2, 7 bases. CDR3 length: 13 amino acids. The germline V and J ends were trimmed by 3 bases and 6 bases, with 12 bases remaining between them. Per the germline V gene, CDR1 is DFQATT and CDR2 is SNEGSKA (reference sequence). DNA of the CDR3: TGCAGTGCTAGCGGAGGGGGGGGAAACATTCAGTACTTC. Encoded protein: CSASGGGGNIQYF.

The rearrangement links TRBV7-9 to TRBJ1-1, with D possibly matching TRBD1 (6 bases). This CDR3 has 12 amino acids. The germline CDR1 and CDR2 sequences are SEHNR and FQNEAQ (reference sequence). Trimming took 2 bases from V and 8 from J, leaving 9 bases between them. The CDR3: CASSLQGPEAFF. The CDR3 bases are TGTGCCAGCAGCTTACAGGGGCCAGAAGCTTTCTTT.

This chain links TRBV12-3 or TRBV12-4 with TRBJ1-5, with TRBD1 matching 7 bases. CDR3 length: 14 amino acids. The V and J ends lost 5 bases and 3 bases, in that order; junction bases with no gene match: 4. This chain's CDR3 is CASSRGQLNQPQHF. Written as DNA, the CDR3 is TGTGCCAGCAGTCGGGGACAGCTCAATCAGCCCCAGCATTTT.

V usage is TRBV18 and J usage is TRBJ2-5, with 9 bases matching TRBD2. Germline CDR1 reads KGHSH; CDR2 reads LQKENI. This CDR3 is 14 amino acids long. V trimming: 3 bases; J trimming: 4 bases; junction bases outside the gene matches: 3. DNA for the CDR3: TGTGCCAGCTCACCGACTAGCGGCGGAGAGACCCAGTACTTC. Protein product: CASSPTSGGETQYF. The whole variable domain, remainder taken from reference TRBV18 and TRBJ2-5, is NAGVMQNPRHLVRRRGQEARLRCSPMKGHSHVYWYRQLPEEGLKFMVYLQKENIIDESGMPKERFSAEFPKEGPSILRIQQVVRGDSAAYFCASSPTSGGETQYFGPGTRLLVL.

This chain joins TRBV5-1 and TRBJ2-7; D may correspond to TRBD1 or TRBD2 (5 bases each). Deletions cut 5 bases from V and 2 bases from J, with 17 bases between. In germline, CDR1 is SGHRS, CDR2 YFSETQ. This CDR3 comprises 15 residues. The CDR3 bases are TGCGCCAGCAGTTCCGGGACCCCCGGGGCCTACGAGCAGTACTTC. It specifies CASSSGTPGAYEQYF.

This chain uses TRBV19 with TRBJ1-4; D may be TRBD1 (5 bases). The ends were cut back, 7 bases at V and 8 bases at J, with 17 bases in the middle. CDR1 and CDR2 from the germline V gene are LNHDA and SQIVND (reference sequence). The CDR3 consists of 14 residues. The CDR3 DNA sequence: TGTGCCAGTAAGGGGTCCCTGGGAGGAGAAAAACTGTTTTTT. Protein sequence: CASKGSLGGEKLFF.

The V call is TRBV6-1, the J call TRBJ2-2; no definite D call. V lost 6 bases and J lost 8, with 10 bases in between. The CDR3 is 12 amino acids. CDR1 is MNHNS and CDR2 is SASEGT in the germline V gene. CDR3 nucleotides: TGTGCCAGCAGCACCTTCCTAGGGGAGCTGTTTTTT. Its protein is CASSTFLGELFF.

The V and J genes are TRBV28 and TRBJ2-3, with D unresolved. Trimming removed 6 bases from V and 2 bases from J, with 6 bases in between. This CDR3 has 12 residues. Germline V gene lookup returns CDR1 MDHEN and CDR2 SYDVKM. CDR3 bases: TGTGCCAGCAGCCAAACCACAGATACGCAGTATTTT. Translating gives CASSQTTDTQYF.

This clonotype was recorded a few times. The CDR3 DNA is TGTGCCACCAATAGGGAGGGGGGAAAGGGAAACATTCAGTACTTC. It specifies CATNREGGKGNIQYF. The V gene is TRBV6-1, the J gene TRBJ2-4; D is possibly TRBD2 (7 bases). V was cut by 10 bases and J by 6 bases, with 22 bases left in between. The CDR3 has 15 residues. From germline, CDR1 is MNHNS and CDR2 SASEGT.

This sequence joins TRBV5-8 and TRBJ1-5; 9 nucleotides align to TRBD1. The CDR3 extends over 14 amino acids. Unmatched junction bases numbered 4, after V lost 4 bases and J lost 5 bases. Germline lookup yields CDR1 SGHTS and CDR2 YDEGEE. The CDR3, as DNA: TGTGCCAGCAGCCGAAGGGACAGGGATCAGCCCCAGCATTTT. It yields the protein CASSRRDRDQPQHF.

With respect to this clonotype: The junction departs from germline at one end; a sequencing error may be responsible. CDR3 nucleotides: TGCAGTGCTGGAGATGAAATAAGGGCATCTACTAACTATGGCTACACCTTC. It is translated as CSAGDEIRASTNYGYTF. This chain uses TRBV20-1 with TRBJ1-2; D remains unclear. Germline V CDR1 and CDR2: DFQATT, SNEGSKA (reference sequence). CDR3 length equals 17 residues.

This clonotype was counted only a few times. This chain links TRBV20-1 with TRBJ1-2; tentative D call: TRBD1 (6 bases). Germline values: CDR1 DFQATT, CDR2 SNEGSKA (reference sequence). The germline V and J ends were trimmed by 6 bases and 0 bases, with 20 bases remaining between them. CDR3 length: 16 residues. CDR3 coding DNA: TGCAGTGCCATATCCCAGGGGATTATAGCTAACTATGGCTACACCTTC. As protein: CSAISQGIIANYGYTF.

This clonotype was counted between two and nine times. The chain has TRBV19 and TRBJ1-6; no clear D. CDR1 LNHDA and CDR2 SQIVND come from the germline V gene (reference sequence). The CDR3 is 12 amino acids. V dropped 5 bases and J dropped 9 bases, with 8 bases sitting between them. The CDR3 spells CASSFQSSPLHF. In nucleotides, the CDR3 is TGTGCCAGTAGTTTTCAGTCTTCACCCCTCCACTTT.

The rearrangement uses TRBV6-5 and TRBJ2-3; 8 bases line up with TRBD2. The junction had 21 bases not matched to a gene; V was cut back by 2 bases and J by 2 bases. The CDR3 is 21 amino acids. Looked up from germline, CDR1 is MNHEY and CDR2 is SVGAGI. The CDR3 sequence is CASSYPMIAGRAGLSTDTQYF. The CDR3 DNA follows: TGTGCCAGCAGTTACCCGATGATAGCGGGGCGGGCTGGCCTGTCCACAGATACGCAGTATTTT.

In this sample, this clonotype turned up a few times. The V call is TRBV6-1, the J call TRBJ1-5; D possibly corresponds to TRBD1 (6 bases). Germline V gene lookup returns CDR1 MNHNS and CDR2 SASEGT. This CDR3 spans 15 amino acids. The ends were cut back, 6 bases at V and 5 bases at J, with 17 bases in the middle. This chain's CDR3 is CASSRSGQYYQPQHF. DNA for the CDR3: TGTGCCAGCAGCCGATCAGGACAGTATTATCAGCCCCAGCATTTT.

This chain connects TRBV30 to TRBJ1-2; D unresolved. CDR1 GTSNPN and CDR2 SVGIG come from the germline V gene (reference sequence). The V gene lost 3 bases and the J gene lost 8 bases, with 16 bases spanning the gap. This CDR3 has 13 amino acids. In nucleotides, the CDR3 is TGTGCCTGGAGACAAAGGGTTGGGTGGGGCTACACCTTC. It codes for CAWRQRVGWGYTF. The whole variable domain, remainder taken from reference TRBV30 and TRBJ1-2, is SQTIHQWPATLVQPVGSPLSLECTVEGTSNPNLYWYRQAAGRGLQLLFYSVGIGQISSEVPQNLSASRPQDRQFILSSKKLLLSDSGFYLCAWRQRVGWGYTFGSGTRLTVV.

The V and J genes are TRBV7-9 and TRBJ2-2; D unclear. Trimming stripped 4 bases from V and 0 bases from J, with 6 bases between. The germline V gene encodes CDR1 SEHNR and CDR2 FQNEAQ (reference sequence). This CDR3 spans 14 amino acids. CDR3 nucleotide sequence: TGTGCCAGCAGCTCCAGATCGAACACCGGGGAGCTGTTTTTT. Encoded protein: CASSSRSNTGELFF.

In this sample, this clonotype turned up a few times. The CDR3, as DNA: TGTGCCAGTAGTATGGTTCGGCGGGCGGCCACAGATACGCAGTATTTT. Translation: CASSMVRRAATDTQYF. The V gene is TRBV19, the J gene TRBJ2-3; weak D call: TRBD2 (5 bases). The CDR3 extends over 16 amino acids. The ends were cut back, 3 bases at V and 2 bases at J, with 15 bases in the middle. In germline, CDR1 is LNHDA, CDR2 SQIVND (reference sequence).

A word on this clonotype: At one boundary the junction diverges from the germline segment, which might be a read error. This rearrangement joins TRBV24-1 to TRBJ2-5; D possibly corresponds to TRBD2 (6 bases). Germline V gives CDR1 KGHDR, CDR2 SFDVKD. The CDR3 consists of 13 residues. For the CDR3, the DNA is TGTGCCACCGGTCGGGGGAACCAAGAGACCCAGTATTTC. This encodes CATGRGNQETQYF.

On this clonotype: A read error may produce the germline difference seen at one junction end. As DNA, the CDR3 is TGTGCCAACAGTGAGATGGACCCGGGCGTTGTGGGGTACGAGCAGTACTTC. As protein: CANSEMDPGVVGYEQYF. The V gene is TRBV2, the J gene TRBJ2-7; D gene uncertain. The germline V gene encodes CDR1 SNHLY and CDR2 FYNNEI. This CDR3 contains 17 residues.

The chain has TRBV7-2 and TRBJ2-7; TRBD2 agrees at 7 bases. The germline V gene encodes CDR1 SGHTA and CDR2 FQGNSA. The CDR3 covers 12 residues. The V segment lost 5 bases and the J segment 9 bases; nucleotides outside the gene matches: 7. This CDR3 is CASSPGGMGQYF. CDR3 nucleotides: TGTGCCAGCAGCCCGGGGGGTATGGGGCAGTACTTC.